Below, 30 T cell receptor beta chains from the same sample are listed, as sequenced in a study of blood T cell repertoires in COVID-19. The table came from immunoSEQ multiplex PCR; TCRdb's copy has only in-frame clones and leaves some out. This table holds fewer than 400,000 clones, around 92% found once. The source material was peripheral blood. The receptors originated from a woman in her thirties with COVID-19, enrolled during active disease.

As concerns this clone: Other DNA sequences in the sample encode the same CDR3. This rearrangement joins TRBV7-6 to TRBJ1-5; 7 bases fit TRBD1. Germline-derived CDR1 and CDR2 are SGHVS and FNYEAQ. The junction had 0 bases not matched to a gene; V was cut back by 1 base and J by 0 bases. The CDR3 is 15 residues long. CDR3 residues: CASSLGQGSNQPQHF. The CDR3 nucleotides read TGTGCCAGCAGCTTAGGACAGGGTAGCAATCAGCCCCAGCATTTT.

Only one count was recorded for this clone. V and J are TRBV25-1 and TRBJ2-3, with D possibly TRBD2 on 6 matching bases. The CDR3 loop spans 17 amino acids. Deletions cut 7 bases from V and 2 bases from J, with 22 bases between. The germline V gene encodes CDR1 MGHDK and CDR2 SYGVNS. The CDR3, as DNA: TGTGCCAGCATGAGCCCTATGGGGGGAATCAACACAGATACGCAGTATTTT. Protein product: CASMSPMGGINTDTQYF.

This chain uses TRBV28 with TRBJ2-1; 7 positions agree with TRBD1. CDR3 length: 15 amino acids. Germline values: CDR1 MDHEN, CDR2 SYDVKM. V gave up 8 bases and J gave up 2 bases; unmatched junction bases: 9. CDR3 nucleotides: TGTGCCAGCTCGGGACAGCCTTTAACCTACAATGAGCAGTTCTTC. It is translated as CASSGQPLTYNEQFF.

The CDR3, as DNA: TGTGCCAGCAGCCGAGACAGCCTCAATCAGCCCCAGCATTTT. Translated: CASSRDSLNQPQHF. The V gene is TRBV7-8, the J gene TRBJ1-5, with a tentative D call TRBD1 (5 bases). The CDR3 is 14 residues long. Germline CDR1 and CDR2: SGHVS and FQNEAQ. The V end was cut by 5 bases, the J end by 3 bases, with 11 bases between.

The chain recombines TRBV5-8 with TRBJ1-1; D uncertain. Per the germline V gene, CDR1 is SGHTS and CDR2 is YDEGEE. CDR3 length equals 11 residues. Trimming stripped 0 bases from V and 7 bases from J, with 4 bases between. CDR3 sequence: CASSLGSEAFF. The CDR3 coding sequence is TGTGCCAGCAGCTTGGGGAGTGAAGCTTTCTTT.

The gene calls are TRBV19 and TRBJ1-5; tentatively, D is TRBD1 (5 bases). V lost 9 bases to trimming and J lost 7 bases, with 28 bases between them. Germline CDR1 and CDR2: LNHDA and SQIVND (reference sequence). CDR3 length equals 17 residues. The CDR3 nucleotides read TGTGCCAGCGCCTTCCTTACTCCCAGGGTTGGGCAACAGCCCCAGCATTTT. Its protein is CASAFLTPRVGQQPQHF.

This clone came up once. The chain carries TRBV9 and TRBJ1-1; a weak D match, TRBD1 (5 bases). The CDR3 contains 15 residues. Germline lookup yields CDR1 SGDLS and CDR2 YYNGEE. Trimming stripped 0 bases from V and 11 bases from J, with 20 bases between. The CDR3 nucleotides read TGTGCCAGCAGCGTAGATGGCAGGGTCCCGCGATGGGCTTTCTTT. Its protein is CASSVDGRVPRWAFF. The complete variable domain, with remaining parts taken from reference TRBV9 and TRBJ1-1, reads DSGVTQTPKHLITATGQRVTLRCSPRSGDLSVYWYQQSLDQGLQFLIQYYNGEERAKGNILERFSAQQFPDLHSELNLSSLELGDSALYFCASSVDGRVPRWAFFGQGTRLTVV.

CDR3: CASSLDRDSTNYGYTF. CDR3 DNA sequence: TGTGCCAGCAGCTTGGACCGGGACAGTACTAACTATGGCTACACCTTC. The chain recombines TRBV5-5 with TRBJ1-2; TRBD1 agrees at 7 bases. Trimming took 0 bases from V and 0 from J; bases not matched to a gene: 5. There are 16 residues in the CDR3. CDR1 is SGHKS and CDR2 is YYEKEE in the germline V gene (reference sequence).

The V gene is TRBV6-6, the J gene TRBJ2-5; 8 bases fit TRBD2. This CDR3 is 13 amino acids long. Trimming cost V 7 bases and J 2 bases; bases outside gene matches: 3. Looked up from germline, CDR1 is MNHNY and CDR2 is SVGAGI (reference sequence). The CDR3 DNA reads as TGTGCCAGCAATCCGGGGGGGCAAGAGACCCAGTACTTC. It yields the protein CASNPGGQETQYF.

The chain links TRBV5-4 to TRBJ2-2; 12 nucleotides match TRBD2. V was pared by 5 bases and J by 8 bases, with 7 bases of the junction left unmatched. This CDR3 is 15 amino acids long. Germline assignment: CDR1 SGHNT and CDR2 YYREEE (reference sequence). CDR3 in amino acids: CASRLTGLAGGELFF. The CDR3 DNA sequence: TGTGCCAGCAGACTGACCGGACTAGCGGGGGGGGAGCTGTTTTTT.

The genes are TRBV18 and TRBJ1-2; D call uncertain. Trimming stripped 3 bases from V and 3 bases from J, with 14 bases between. Germline-derived CDR1 and CDR2 are KGHSH and LQKENI. CDR3 length equals 15 residues. For the CDR3, the DNA is TGTGCCAGCTCACCCACCATCGGCGGAGACTATGGCTACACCTTC. It encodes CASSPTIGGDYGYTF.

V gene TRBV7-9 combines with J gene TRBJ1-2; 7 bases align to TRBD1. The J segment lost 8 bases and the V segment lost 3 bases, leaving 12 bases of the junction unmatched. This CDR3 has 15 amino acids. Germline CDR1 and CDR2: SEHNR and FQNEAQ (reference sequence). Written as DNA, the CDR3 is TGTGCCAGCAGCTTTTCGGGAGGGGGCCTACAGGGCTACACCTTC. Protein sequence: CASSFSGGGLQGYTF.

This clone was recorded a few times. The chain is built from TRBV20-1 and TRBJ1-1; D is unclear. Between the trimmed V and J ends, which lost 3 bases and 11 bases, there was a span of 10 bases. CDR1 DFQATT and CDR2 SNEGSKA come from the germline V gene (reference sequence). This CDR3 comprises 10 residues. The CDR3 DNA reads TGCAGTGCTAGTTTCAACAAGGCTTTCTTT. Its translation: CSASFNKAFF.

J is TRBJ2-7 and V is TRBV2; 8 positions match TRBD1. The V gene's germline CDR1 is SNHLY and CDR2 FYNNEI. The V segment lost 4 bases and the J segment 6 bases; nucleotides outside the gene matches: 5. The CDR3 loop spans 13 amino acids. CDR3 nucleotide sequence: TGTGCCAGCAGTGGGACAGGGCGTGGCGAGCAGTACTTC. Residues: CASSGTGRGEQYF.

The V call is TRBV27, the J call TRBJ1-1; D ambiguous. The CDR3 totals 13 residues. The V and J ends lost 5 bases and 5 bases respectively, with 12 bases between them. Looked up from germline, CDR1 is MNHEY and CDR2 is SMNVEV (reference sequence). The CDR3 DNA sequence: TGTGCCAGCAGTCCCCTCCCGGGAACTGAAGCTTTCTTT. Protein product: CASSPLPGTEAFF.

The DNA for the CDR3 is TGTGCCAGCAGCTCTGAGGGTCTAGCGGGGGGAGGCCGTGAGCAGTTCTTC. This translates into CASSSEGLAGGGREQFF. The chain carries TRBV7-8 and TRBJ2-1, with 11 positions matching TRBD2. Trimming took 4 bases from V and 9 from J; bases not matched to a gene: 14. Germline-derived CDR1 and CDR2 are SGHVS and FQNEAQ. This CDR3 is 17 amino acids long.

The chain carries TRBV28 and TRBJ1-2; no firm D call. Germline-derived CDR1 and CDR2 are MDHEN and SYDVKM. Trimming pared 8 bases from V and 3 bases from J, leaving 7 bases between. The length of the CDR3 is 11 residues. CDR3 bases: TGTGCCAGCCTCCGCGACTATGGCTACACCTTC. Translating it yields CASLRDYGYTF.

The chain joins TRBV30 to TRBJ1-2, with unresolved D. CDR1 and CDR2 (germline): GTSNPN, SVGIG (reference sequence). The V end lost 0 bases, the J end lost 5 bases, and 10 bases lay between the germline ends. The length of the CDR3 is 13 residues. The CDR3 region is CAWSVSEVYGYTF. CDR3 in DNA: TGTGCCTGGAGTGTATCTGAGGTTTATGGCTACACCTTC.

The gene calls are TRBV7-2 and TRBJ1-3; D remains ambiguous. This CDR3 has 15 residues. V was shortened by 2 bases and J by 2 bases, with 10 bases between the two germline ends. Germline CDR1 and CDR2: SGHTA and FQGNSA. The CDR3 is CASSLHSSTGNTIYF. In nucleotides, the CDR3 is TGTGCCAGCAGCTTACACAGTTCTACTGGAAACACCATATATTTT.

The rearrangement uses TRBV2 and TRBJ1-2; perhaps TRBD1 as D (6 bases). V was pared by 4 bases and J by 4 bases, with 13 bases between. Germline V gene data show CDR1 as SNHLY and CDR2 as FYNNEI. The length of the CDR3 is 14 residues. The CDR3 protein is CASSGGQGIYGYTF. For the CDR3, the DNA is TGTGCCAGCAGTGGTGGGCAGGGGATCTATGGCTACACCTTC.

This clone was seen a handful of times. The rearrangement uses TRBV7-9 and TRBJ1-2; 7 bases match TRBD1. Germline assignment: CDR1 SEHNR and CDR2 FQNEAQ (reference sequence). The CDR3 covers 14 residues. J gave up 4 bases and V 5 bases, and 7 bases lay outside the gene matches. This CDR3 is CASSEDRALYGYTF. The CDR3 nucleotides are TGTGCCAGCAGCGAAGACAGGGCTCTCTATGGCTACACCTTC.

This clone was observed at least ten times. V is TRBV6-4 and J is TRBJ2-3; 13 bases line up with TRBD2. Per germline, CDR1 MRHNA and CDR2 SNTAGT. The CDR3 is 14 residues long. The trim removed 6 bases at V and 4 bases at J, leaving 1 base unmatched. The CDR3: CASSTSGGADTQYF. In DNA, the CDR3 is TGTGCCAGCAGCACTAGCGGGGGGGCAGATACGCAGTATTTT.

The chain has TRBV7-2 and TRBJ1-2; D is ambiguous. From germline, CDR1 is SGHTA and CDR2 FQGNSA. V was shortened by 1 base and J by 0 bases, with 9 bases between the two germline ends. The CDR3 runs 15 residues. CDR3 sequence: CASSLGVSANYGYTF. The DNA of the CDR3 is TGTGCCAGCAGCTTAGGAGTGAGCGCTAACTATGGCTACACCTTC.

V is TRBV7-2 and J is TRBJ2-2, with 8 bases aligning to TRBD2. This CDR3 spans 14 amino acids. Germline V gene sequence: CDR1 SGHTA, CDR2 FQGNSA. V trimming: 0 bases; J trimming: 6 bases; junction bases outside the gene matches: 0. The CDR3 here is CASSLASGAGELFF. The CDR3 DNA sequence: TGTGCCAGCAGCTTAGCTAGCGGGGCCGGGGAGCTGTTTTTT.

This chain links TRBV18 with TRBJ1-1; 7 nucleotides match TRBD1. The CDR3 is 15 residues long. Germline assignment: CDR1 KGHSH and CDR2 LQKENI. Unmatched junction bases numbered 5, after V lost 3 bases and J lost 1 base. The CDR3 bases are TGTGCCAGCTCACCGCCGGGACAGCCGAACACTGAAGCTTTCTTT. This sequence encodes CASSPPGQPNTEAFF.

The chain uses TRBV7-6 and TRBJ2-2, with TRBD2 matching 14 bases. Germline V CDR1 and CDR2: SGHVS, FNYEAQ. V was clipped by 5 bases and J by 4 bases; unmatched bases: 3. The CDR3 covers 16 residues. CDR3 sequence (DNA): TGTGCCAGCAGCCAGACTAGCGGGGGGGGCACCGGGGAGCTGTTTTTT. Its translation: CASSQTSGGGTGELFF.

The chain uses TRBV4-2 and TRBJ2-5; 8 nucleotides line up with TRBD2. Germline V lookup: CDR1 LGHNA, CDR2 YNFKEQ. After removal of 4 bases from V and 4 bases from J, the junction contained 5 bases not matched to a gene. This CDR3 contains 14 residues. The CDR3 reads CASSPGGAVETQYF. The DNA of the CDR3 is TGTGCCAGCAGCCCCGGGGGGGCGGTAGAGACCCAGTACTTC.

The V call is TRBV3-1 (or the pseudogene TRBV3-2), the J call TRBJ1-2; 9 nucleotides align to TRBD1. V was pared by 4 bases and J by 4 bases, with 4 bases of the junction left unmatched. The CDR3 runs 14 residues. Germline V lookup: CDR1 LGHDT, CDR2 YNNKEL (reference sequence). The CDR3 nucleotides read TGTGCCAGCAGCCTTACGACAGGGGGCTATGGCTACACCTTC. Protein sequence: CASSLTTGGYGYTF.

This clone showed up just once. The V call is TRBV7-2, the J call TRBJ2-2; 10 bases map to TRBD1. V shed 6 bases, J shed 6 bases, and the junction held 7 bases outside the gene matches. Looked up from germline, CDR1 is SGHTA and CDR2 is FQGNSA. The length of the CDR3 is 15 residues. CDR3 region: CASSRDRGQAGELFF. The CDR3 DNA reads TGTGCCAGCAGTCGAGACAGGGGGCAGGCCGGGGAGCTGTTTTTT.

The rearrangement links TRBV29-1 to TRBJ1-4; perhaps TRBD1 as D (5 bases). V gave up 4 bases and J gave up 8 bases, with 14 bases separating them. Germline V CDR1 and CDR2: SQVTM, ANQGSEA. The CDR3 loop spans 13 amino acids. The CDR3 loop is CSVAQGGKEKLFF. CDR3 nucleotides: TGCAGCGTTGCCCAGGGAGGAAAGGAAAAACTGTTTTTT.